A single sample is the source of the 25 T cell receptor beta chains below, sequenced in a study of OX40 agonist ivuxolimab in advanced cancers. Sequencing was performed with immunoSEQ multiplex PCR; in TCRdb, only in-frame clones are kept and a portion is missing. The sample consists of under 75,000 clones, more than 75% of them appearing once. This material consisted of CD4+ or CD8+ T cells sorted from blood, taken in a trial of the OX40 agonist ivuxolimab. Source of these receptors: an adult with an advanced solid tumor such as melanoma, head and neck, liver or kidney cancer.

The CDR3 DNA sequence: TGTGCCAGCAGTTTTAGGACAGGTCCTTCCTACGAGCAGTACTTC. Amino acid sequence: CASSFRTGPSYEQYF. This chain joins TRBV28 and TRBJ2-7, with 7 bases lining up with TRBD1. Unmatched junction bases numbered 6, after V lost 3 bases and J lost 1 base. The CDR3 has 15 amino acids. Germline CDR1 reads MDHEN; CDR2 reads SYDVKM.

The V call is TRBV28, the J call TRBJ1-6, with D possibly TRBD1 on 6 matching bases. The CDR3 spans 16 residues. The V gene lost 5 bases and the J gene lost 9 bases, with 20 bases spanning the gap. Germline values: CDR1 MDHEN, CDR2 SYDVKM. The CDR3 is CASSPHLQGGASPLHF. CDR3 coding DNA: TGTGCCAGCAGTCCACACTTACAGGGTGGTGCTTCACCCCTCCACTTT.

This chain uses TRBV7-2 with TRBJ1-2; a possible D gene is TRBD1 (6 bases). Germline CDR1 is SGHTA and CDR2 is FQGNSA. The CDR3 runs 16 residues. The V and J ends lost 5 bases and 0 bases respectively, with 16 bases between them. CDR3 residues: CASSPPVGTTNYGYTF. The CDR3 coding sequence is TGTGCCAGCAGCCCCCCAGTAGGGACAACTAACTATGGCTACACCTTC.

This rearrangement joins TRBV7-2 to TRBJ1-6; D remains ambiguous. Trimming cost V 1 base and J 9 bases, with 13 bases left between them. Looked up from germline, CDR1 is SGHTA and CDR2 is FQGNSA. CDR3 length equals 15 residues. CDR3 nucleotides: TGTGCCAGCAGCTTAGAATCTCGGGCCCTTTCACCCCTCCACTTT. Amino acids: CASSLESRALSPLHF. Filled out from reference TRBV7-2 and TRBJ1-6, the complete variable domain reads GAGVSQSPSNKVTEKGKDVELRCDPISGHTALYWYRQSLGQGLEFLIYFQGNSAPDKSGLPSDRFSAERTGGSVSTLTIQRTQQEDSAVYLCASSLESRALSPLHFGNGTRLTVT.

A few counts support this clone. This chain uses TRBV5-1 with TRBJ2-3; D is unresolved. Trimming removed 4 bases from V and 7 bases from J, with 13 bases in between. There are 13 residues in the CDR3. Germline-derived CDR1 and CDR2 are SGHRS and YFSETQ. Written as DNA, the CDR3 is TGCGCCAGCAGCCCTGAAAACTCGTATACGCAGTATTTT. Residues: CASSPENSYTQYF.

The chain recombines TRBV28 with TRBJ2-6, with D perhaps TRBD1 (7 bases). Germline V gene sequence: CDR1 MDHEN, CDR2 SYDVKM. Deletions cut 5 bases from V and 2 bases from J, with 13 bases between. This CDR3 region has 16 residues. This chain's CDR3 is CASSPGGTAGANVLTF. The CDR3 DNA sequence: TGTGCCAGCAGTCCAGGGGGGACAGCTGGGGCCAACGTCCTGACTTTC.

The genes are TRBV6-1 and TRBJ2-1; D gene unclear. Germline-derived CDR1 and CDR2 are MNHNS and SASEGT. V lost 2 bases and J 4 bases, leaving 12 bases between the germline ends. The CDR3 is 15 amino acids. For the CDR3, the DNA is TGTGCCAGCAGTGAATATAGGACCAAGTACAATGAGCAGTTCTTC. Translated: CASSEYRTKYNEQFF.

The chain carries TRBV18 and TRBJ2-5; the D gene is possibly TRBD1 (5 bases). Per germline, CDR1 KGHSH and CDR2 LQKENI. Trimming shortened V by 3 bases and J by 1 base, and 9 bases separated the two germline ends. The CDR3 has 14 residues. In DNA form, the CDR3 reads TGTGCCAGCTCACCGACAGTCCTCCAAGAGACCCAGTACTTC. Translation: CASSPTVLQETQYF.

This sequence joins TRBV5-6 and TRBJ1-3, with a tentative D call TRBD1 (5 bases). The germline V gene encodes CDR1 SGHDT and CDR2 YYEEEE. V was trimmed by 4 bases and J by 0 bases, leaving 14 bases between them. The CDR3 length is 16 residues. CDR3 loop: CASSGRGMDSGNTIYF. The CDR3 DNA is TGTGCCAGCAGCGGAAGGGGTATGGACTCTGGAAACACCATATATTTT.

The chain carries TRBV4-1 and TRBJ2-1; D might be TRBD1 or TRBD2, each matching 7 bases. The CDR3 spans 16 residues. V lost 1 base and J 10 bases, leaving 20 bases between the germline ends. Germline CDR1 reads MGHRA; CDR2 reads YSYEKL. The CDR3 region is CASSQGGGQNKREQFF. The CDR3 DNA reads TGCGCCAGCAGCCAAGGGGGGGGACAGAATAAGCGCGAGCAGTTCTTC.

The gene calls are TRBV11-1 and TRBJ1-5; perhaps TRBD1 as D (5 bases). From germline, CDR1 is SGHAT and CDR2 FQDESV (reference sequence). The V end lost 9 bases, the J end lost 3 bases, and 12 bases lay between the germline ends. The CDR3 runs 13 residues. The CDR3 nucleotides read TGTGCCAGTTGCAGGGCCCACAATCAGCCCCAGCATTTT. Its translation is CASCRAHNQPQHF.

V and J are TRBV6-1 and TRBJ1-1; D might be TRBD1 (6 bases). From germline, CDR1 is MNHNS and CDR2 SASEGT. Trimming took off 1 base at V and 6 bases at J, with 9 bases between the two ends. The CDR3 is 13 residues long. CDR3 bases: TGTGCCAGCAGTGAAGACAGGGACGCTGAAGCTTTCTTT. This encodes CASSEDRDAEAFF.

This rearrangement joins TRBV11-2 to TRBJ1-2; TRBD1 is a possible D gene (6 bases). V was trimmed by 6 bases and J by 7 bases, leaving 9 bases between them. CDR1 and CDR2 from the germline V gene are SGHAT and FQNNGV. This CDR3 spans 11 amino acids. The CDR3 reads CASSFRGGYTF. Written as DNA, the CDR3 is TGTGCCAGCAGTTTCAGGGGTGGCTACACCTTC.

The V and J genes are TRBV14 and TRBJ2-1, with D unresolved. The CDR3 is made up of 11 amino acids. Germline loops: CDR1 SGHDN, CDR2 FVKESK. V lost 1 base to trimming and J lost 9 bases, with 4 bases between them. The CDR3 DNA sequence: TGTGCCAGCAGCCAAGTAAGTGAGCAGTTCTTC. Its protein is CASSQVSEQFF.

The chain recombines TRBV6-1 with TRBJ2-4; 7 positions match TRBD1. V shed 2 bases, J shed 7 bases, and the junction held 2 bases outside the gene matches. This CDR3 is 13 amino acids long. The V gene's germline CDR1 is MNHNS and CDR2 SASEGT. The CDR3 DNA follows: TGTGCCAGCAGTGAACAACAGGGGAACATTCAGTACTTC. This gives the protein CASSEQQGNIQYF.

This chain connects TRBV28 to TRBJ1-5, with TRBD1 as a possible D gene (6 bases). V lost 3 bases and J lost 4, with 13 bases in between. CDR3 length: 15 residues. Germline V gene lookup returns CDR1 MDHEN and CDR2 SYDVKM. The DNA of the CDR3 is TGTGCCAGCAGTTTGGGGGGCGGTGAGAATCAGCCCCAGCATTTT. Protein sequence: CASSLGGGENQPQHF.

This rearrangement joins TRBV7-3 to TRBJ2-3; 9 positions agree with TRBD2. The CDR3 extends over 17 amino acids. Trimming removed 1 base from V and 0 bases from J; junction bases left unmatched: 5. Germline values: CDR1 SGHTA, CDR2 FQGTGA. CDR3 in DNA: TGTGCCAGCAGCTTAATGGGCGGGAGGGTGAGCACAGATACGCAGTATTTT. The encoded protein is CASSLMGGRVSTDTQYF. The full variable domain, completed using reference TRBV7-3 and TRBJ2-3, is GAGVSQTPSNKVTEKGKYVELRCDPISGHTALYWYRQSLGQGPEFLIYFQGTGAADDSGLPNDRFFAVRPEGSVSTLKIQRTERGDSAVYLCASSLMGGRVSTDTQYFGPGTRLTVL.

The count of this clone is one. The rearrangement uses TRBV11-3 and TRBJ2-4; possible D gene TRBD1, 5 bases. This CDR3 has 14 amino acids. The germline V and J ends were trimmed by 3 bases and 4 bases, with 10 bases remaining between them. CDR1 and CDR2 (germline): SGHNT, YENEEA. CDR3: CASSLRQGKNIQYF. CDR3 sequence (DNA): TGTGCCAGCAGCTTGAGGCAGGGTAAAAACATTCAGTACTTC.

V is TRBV5-4 and J is TRBJ1-1; D gene uncertain. V was shortened by 0 bases and J by 0 bases, with 9 bases between the two germline ends. The CDR3 is 15 residues long. Germline CDR1 reads SGHNT; CDR2 reads YYREEE (reference sequence). DNA for the CDR3: TGTGCCAGCAGCTTGGGGTCTCCTTTGAACACTGAAGCTTTCTTT. It translates to CASSLGSPLNTEAFF.

The chain links TRBV30 to TRBJ1-3; a possible D gene is TRBD1 (5 bases). This CDR3 is built from 14 residues. Germline assignment: CDR1 GTSNPN and CDR2 SVGIG (reference sequence). V was cut by 3 bases and J by 4 bases, with 13 bases left in between. This chain's CDR3 is CAWSRSGRGNTIYF. CDR3 bases: TGTGCCTGGAGCCGCTCAGGGAGAGGAAACACCATATATTTT.

The V gene is TRBV6-6, the J gene TRBJ2-7; 10 positions agree with TRBD1. The ends lost 4 bases at V and 5 bases at J; junction bases unmatched: 8. Germline assignment: CDR1 MNHNY and CDR2 SVGAGI (reference sequence). The CDR3 is 15 amino acids. The CDR3: CASSLTGGAENEQYF. The CDR3 DNA reads TGTGCCAGCAGTTTGACAGGGGGCGCGGAAAACGAGCAGTACTTC.

CDR3 protein: CASSENVGGASLYGYTF. The CDR3 DNA reads as TGTGCCAGCAGTGAAAATGTAGGGGGGGCCTCCCTCTATGGCTACACCTTC. This sequence joins TRBV2 and TRBJ1-2; TRBD1 might be the D (6 bases). Germline V gene lookup returns CDR1 SNHLY and CDR2 FYNNEI. Trimming left V 2 bases short and J 4 bases short, with 20 bases between. The CDR3 is 17 amino acids. The full variable domain, rest sourced from reference TRBV2 and TRBJ1-2, is EPEVTQTPSHQVTQMGQEVILRCVPISNHLYFYWYRQILGQKVEFLVSFYNNEISEKSEIFDDQFSVERPDGSNFTLKIRSTKLEDSAMYFCASSENVGGASLYGYTFGSGTRLTVV.

CDR3 in DNA: TGTGCCAGCAGCTTAGGCCCGTGGGGCTACACCTTC. Translation: CASSLGPWGYTF. This chain joins TRBV7-2 and TRBJ1-2; no clear D gene. Per the germline V gene, CDR1 is SGHTA and CDR2 is FQGNSA. Trimming left V 1 base short and J 8 bases short, with 8 bases between. This CDR3 has 12 residues.

The rearrangement joins TRBV9 to TRBJ2-2, with D possibly TRBD2 on 6 matching bases. V was pared by 2 bases and J by 2 bases, with 10 bases between. This CDR3 contains 15 residues. Germline V gene data show CDR1 as SGDLS and CDR2 as YYNGEE. This CDR3 is CASSVGTVNTGELFF. For the CDR3, the DNA is TGTGCCAGCAGCGTCGGGACTGTCAACACCGGGGAGCTGTTTTTT.

The rearrangement uses TRBV5-6 and TRBJ2-1, with TRBD1 as a possible D gene (5 bases). Germline V lookup: CDR1 SGHDT, CDR2 YYEEEE. The CDR3 has 14 amino acids. Trimming took off 2 bases at V and 9 bases at J, with 15 bases between the two ends. The chain's CDR3 is CASSFRDFSSEQFF. The DNA of the CDR3 is TGTGCCAGCAGCTTCAGGGATTTTTCTAGTGAGCAGTTCTTC.